This T cell receptor beta chain comes out of a study of shared T cell receptors in the human thymus. Data came from immunoSEQ multiplex PCR; TCRdb stores just in-frame clones and leaves some out. The sample has hundreds of thousands of clones; approximately 89% are singletons. Germline V gene data show CDR1 as SGHTS and CDR2 as YDEGEE. Trimming took off 6 bases at V and 3 bases at J, with 16 bases between the two ends. The CDR3 is made up of 14 amino acids. The same data also went into a second study, on human thymus T cells. That study reports: It was from resections taken during corrective heart surgery that the thymus tissue came. Thymic and blood repertoires appeared to display a bias in their usage of V and J genes.

The J gene is TRBJ2-7, the V gene TRBV5-8; D is possibly TRBD2 (6 bases). The receptor was derived from a boy under two years old with a congenital heart defect. Sequenced input: thymocytes. CDR3 DNA sequence: TGTGCCAGCACCGATGGGGACTCGAACTACGAGCAGTACTTC. This gives the protein CASTDGDSNYEQYF.